Sequencing of this T cell receptor (beta chain) was carried out in a study of blood T cell repertoires in COVID-19. About the research overall: Samples came from the United States, Italy and Spain, spanning acute and convalescent COVID-19. From T cells, B-cell-depleted T cells, or PBMCs came the material, which was cDNA or gDNA.

Produced via immunoSEQ multiplex PCR; TCRdb's table is partial and in-frame only. In the table there are a few hundred thousand clones, roughly 85% of which are singletons. From germline, CDR1 is SGHRS and CDR2 YFSETQ. With V trimmed by 4 bases and J by 4 bases, 4 bases remained unmatched. This CDR3 region has 14 residues. This clone appeared a few times. The receptor was isolated from a human donor in a cohort sampled during active COVID-19. Sequenced sample: peripheral blood. The chain joins TRBV5-1 to TRBJ1-1, with 10 bases that match TRBD1. The CDR3 DNA sequence: TGCGCCAGCAGCGAGACAGGGGGCCGCACTGAAGCTTTCTTT. Its protein product is CASSETGGRTEAFF.